This entry is about one T cell receptor beta chain. Germline CDR1 reads MNHEY; CDR2 reads SVGEGT. The V and J ends lost 1 base and 2 bases respectively, with 8 bases between them. This CDR3 region has 15 residues. The sample is drawn from a study of regulatory T cells in long-lasting Graves disease. CDR3 regions were amplified by Arm-PCR using iRepertoire HTBI primers to build TCR beta libraries. TCRdb itself ran the multiplex PCR reads through MiXCR, one entry per CDR3 protein. The data hold more than 300,000 distinct CDR3 sequences, with roughly 23% observed a single time. Time point in this sample: persistent/refractory GD, antithyroid drugs over 5 years with positive TRAb. PBMC-extracted RNA yielded the TCR library.

The source of this sequence is a woman in her 40s with Graves disease. The rearrangement joins TRBV6-2 or TRBV6-3 to TRBJ2-2, with D possibly TRBD2 on 5 matching bases. The sample consisted of peripheral blood mononuclear cells (PBMCs), taken when the disease was refractory, from a patient treated with antithyroid drugs. The CDR3 loop reads CASSYFGLNTGELFF. The CDR3 DNA is TGTGCCAGCAGTTACTTCGGACTTAACACCGGGGAGCTGTTTTTT.